The clone carrying this T cell receptor (beta chain) was picked up one time. The data were taken from a study of CD8+CD57+ T cells in acquired aplastic anemia. Patients chosen for sequencing had CD8+CD57+ cells that had expanded, as shown by flow cytometry. Germline assignment: CDR1 SEHNR and CDR2 FQNEAQ (reference sequence). Trimming removed 4 bases from V and 0 bases from J; junction bases left unmatched: 9. There are 16 residues in the CDR3. Both TCR beta VDJ combination and CDR3 sequence profiling were carried out. Genomic DNA was the template for this profiling. TCRdb itself ran the reads through MiXCR, one entry per CDR3 protein. The table records about 160,000 distinct CDR3 sequences, 71% of them present only once.

This sequence originates from a human donor with aplastic anemia. V and J are TRBV7-9 and TRBJ2-7; 7 positions agree with TRBD1. Sequencing was carried out using sorted CD4+, CD8+, or CD8+CD57+ T cells (not recorded which) from PBMCs. CDR3: CASSSKWDSLSYEQYF. The DNA of the CDR3 is TGTGCCAGCAGCTCGAAATGGGACAGCCTCTCCTACGAGCAGTACTTC.